These 9 T cell receptor beta chains originate from one sample sequenced in a study of blood T cells in healthy people across ages. A second PCR of about 7 to 11 cycles used a sample-barcoded 5' primer and a J-beta primer mix. TCRdb reanalysed the 5' RACE reads using MiXCR and keeps one entry per CDR3 protein. The table includes under 1,100,000 distinct CDR3 sequences, about 25% detected once. The data also belong to a second study, concerning T cells of mothers and their children.

The sequenced sample was blood. These receptors came from a girl between 2 and 10 years old in good health.

This clonotype was detected a few times. The genes are TRBV20-1 and TRBJ2-7; TRBD1 matches 9 bases. The germline gives CDR1 DFQATT, CDR2 SNEGSKA (reference sequence). The CDR3 runs 15 residues. V lost 5 bases, J lost 0 bases, and 8 bases stayed unmatched. This chain's CDR3 is CSAFHPDRGSYEQYF. The CDR3 coding sequence is TGCAGTGCTTTTCATCCGGACAGGGGCTCCTACGAGCAGTACTTC.

The gene calls are TRBV29-1 and TRBJ1-1, with 8 bases matching TRBD1. CDR1 SQVTM and CDR2 ANQGSEA come from the germline V gene. This CDR3 is 12 amino acids long. The J segment lost 8 bases and the V segment lost 4 bases, leaving 6 bases of the junction unmatched. This chain's CDR3 is CSVVQGAHEAFF. CDR3 bases: TGCAGCGTTGTTCAGGGGGCGCACGAAGCTTTCTTT. Drawing the rest from reference TRBV29-1 and TRBJ1-1, the complete variable domain is SAVISQKPSRDICQRGTSLTIQCQVDSQVTMMFWYRQQPGQSLTLIATANQGSEATYESGFVIDKFPISRPNLTFSTLTVSNMSPEDSSIYLCSVVQGAHEAFFGQGTRLTVV.

The rearrangement joins TRBV4-1 to TRBJ2-5; possibly TRBD2 for D (5 bases). The DNA matches TRBJ2-1 better at its end, which makes the J call doubtful. Germline CDR1 reads MGHRA; CDR2 reads YSYEKL. The CDR3 extends over 15 amino acids. This CDR3 reads CASSQGETFGDEQFF. The CDR3 DNA reads as TGCGCCAGCAGCCAAGGGGAGACCTTCGGGGATGAGCAGTTCTTC.

The DNA for the CDR3 is TGCAGCGTTGTTGGGACAGAGGACGCCCAAGAGACCCAGTACTTC. This sequence encodes CSVVGTEDAQETQYF. The chain has TRBV29-1 and TRBJ2-5; TRBD1 matches 7 bases. With V trimmed by 4 bases and J by 1 base, 9 bases remained unmatched. Germline CDR1 reads SQVTM; CDR2 reads ANQGSEA. This CDR3 has 15 amino acids.

The rearrangement joins TRBV4-2 to TRBJ2-5; TRBD1 agrees at 7 bases. The J call could be wrong; TRBJ2-1 is a better fit for the DNA end. There are 15 residues in the CDR3. CDR1 is LGHNA and CDR2 is YNFKEQ in the germline V gene. This chain's CDR3 is CASSPLDRQYDEQFF. DNA for the CDR3: TGTGCCAGCAGCCCTCTGGACAGGCAATACGATGAGCAGTTCTTC.

This clonotype was counted a few times. The chain couples TRBV12-3 or TRBV12-4 to TRBJ2-4; no reliable D call. V dropped 3 bases and J dropped 7 bases, with 10 bases sitting between them. The CDR3 contains 13 residues. The DNA of the CDR3 is TGTGCCAGCAGTTTCAGGCAAATTAACATTCAGTACTTC. Its protein product is CASSFRQINIQYF.

The genes are TRBV4-1 and TRBJ2-1; D unclear. V shed 1 base and J shed 1 base, with 11 bases lying between them. The CDR3 consists of 16 residues. CDR1 is MGHRA and CDR2 is YSYEKL in the germline V gene. CDR3 in amino acids: CASSQGNSWSYNEQFF. The DNA of the CDR3 is TGCGCCAGCAGCCAAGGTAACAGCTGGTCCTACAATGAGCAGTTCTTC.

The gene calls are TRBV29-1 and TRBJ1-1; D is undetermined. The length of the CDR3 is 10 residues. Trimming took off 8 bases at V and 3 bases at J, with 7 bases between the two ends. Germline CDR1 is SQVTM and CDR2 is ANQGSEA. The DNA for the CDR3 is TGCAGCTCTGGAGACACTGAAGCTTTCTTT. This codes for CSSGDTEAFF.

Worth noting for this clonotype: As the CDR3 is not closed by the conserved phenylalanine or tryptophan, this likely results from a read error. V and J are TRBV25-1 and TRBJ2-7; 14 positions match TRBD2. Looked up from germline, CDR1 is MGHDK and CDR2 is SYGVNS. J lost 4 bases, V lost 6 bases, and 2 bases had no gene match. There are 14 residues in the CDR3. The CDR3 region is CASRGTSGSYEQYS. The DNA of the CDR3 is TGTGCCAGCAGAGGGACTAGCGGGAGTTACGAGCAGTACTCC.